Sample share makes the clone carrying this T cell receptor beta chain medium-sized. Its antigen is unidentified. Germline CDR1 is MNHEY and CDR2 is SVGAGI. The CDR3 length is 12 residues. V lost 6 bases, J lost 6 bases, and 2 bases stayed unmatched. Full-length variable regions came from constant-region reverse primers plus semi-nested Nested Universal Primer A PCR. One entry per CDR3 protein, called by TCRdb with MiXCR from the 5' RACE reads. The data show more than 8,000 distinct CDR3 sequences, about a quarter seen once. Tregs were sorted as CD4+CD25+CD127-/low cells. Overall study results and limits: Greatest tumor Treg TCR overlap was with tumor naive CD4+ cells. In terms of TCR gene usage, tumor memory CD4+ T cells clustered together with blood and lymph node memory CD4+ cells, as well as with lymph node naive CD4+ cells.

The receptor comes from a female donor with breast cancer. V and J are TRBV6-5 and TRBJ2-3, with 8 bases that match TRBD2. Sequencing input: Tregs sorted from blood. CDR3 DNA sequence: TGTGCCAGCAGCCGCGGGGGGGATACGCAGTATTTT. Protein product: CASSRGGDTQYF.